A selection of T cell receptor beta chains follows, all from one sample in a study of regulatory T cells in long-lasting Graves disease. TCRdb re-analysed the multiplex PCR reads in MiXCR, keeping a single row per CDR3 protein. Counted here are around 400,000 distinct CDR3 sequences, 15% occurring once; the ten biggest clones make up 20% to 25%. This sample comprised peripheral blood mononuclear cells (PBMCs), obtained at new diagnosis, from a patient treated with antithyroid drugs. All receptors come from a female donor with Graves disease. Both conserved end residues are part of each CDR3. The D gene is left open where the match is weak. Size is stated for part of the rows, as once, few or many counts, or as a class when the clone is expanded.

TRBJ1-6 TRBD1 many TRBV12-3/TRBV12-4 CASSLTGTGASPLHF TGTGCCAGCAGTTTGACGGGAACAGGGGCCTCACCCCTCCACTTT
TRBJ2-3 - many TRBV10-3 CAISAAASTDTQYF TGTGCCATCAGTGCTGCGGCTAGCACAGATACGCAGTATTTT
TRBJ1-1 - many TRBV3-1 CASSQVARTEAFF TGTGCCAGCAGCCAAGTAGCGAGGACTGAAGCTTTCTTT
TRBJ1-2 TRBD1 few TRBV20-1 CSALDRGLGYTF TGCAGTGCCCTAGACAGGGGGCTCGGCTACACCTTC
TRBJ1-1 TRBD1 many TRBV6-2/TRBV6-3 CASRQGTNTEAFF TGTGCCAGCAGACAGGGGACGAACACTGAAGCTTTCTTT
TRBJ1-1 TRBD1 many TRBV12-3/TRBV12-4 CATLGQAAFF TGTGCCACCTTGGGACAGGCGGCTTTCTTT
TRBJ1-1 - few TRBV19 CASSMRGTRNTEAFF TGTGCCAGTAGTATGAGGGGGACCCGAAACACTGAAGCTTTCTTT
TRBJ2-2 TRBD1 - TRBV24-1 CATSDQTGQASRLNTGELFF TGTGCCACCAGTGACCAAACGGGACAGGCCTCTAGATTGAACACCGGGGAGCTGTTTTTT
TRBJ2-1 - - TRBV20-1 CKLVGGSSYNEQFF TGCAAACTGGTTGGCGGCAGCTCCTACAATGAGCAGTTCTTC
TRBJ2-2 TRBD1 many TRBV13 CASSRDRVAGELFF TGTGCCAGCAGCCGGGACAGGGTCGCCGGGGAGCTGTTTTTT
TRBJ2-5 - many TRBV7-9 CASSLDSLQETQYF TGTGCCAGCAGCTTAGACAGCTTACAAGAGACCCAGTACTTC
TRBJ1-2 TRBD1 many TRBV5-5 CASSLSWTGGANYGYTF TGTGCCAGCAGCTTGAGTTGGACAGGCGGCGCCAACTATGGCTACACCTTC
TRBJ1-1 TRBD1 - TRBV4-1 CASSQNRGRGYTEAFF TGCGCCAGCAGCCAAAACAGGGGGCGAGGGTACACTGAAGCTTTCTTT
TRBJ2-1 TRBD2 many TRBV2 CASSVPLAGDRDNEQFF TGTGCCAGCAGTGTTCCCCTAGCGGGAGATAGGGACAATGAGCAGTTCTTC
TRBJ2-5 TRBD1 many TRBV13 CASNIKQGAIETQYF TGTGCCAGCAACATAAAACAGGGGGCTATAGAGACCCAGTACTTC
TRBJ2-5 - - TRBV18 CASSPQRFETQYF TGTGCCAGCTCACCACAGCGATTCGAGACCCAGTACTTC
TRBJ1-3 TRBD1 few TRBV5-4 CASSPGGTGNTIYF TGTGCCAGCAGCCCAGGGGGGACTGGAAACACCATATATTTT
TRBJ1-1 - many TRBV12-3/TRBV12-4 CASRGPNTEAFF TGTGCCAGCAGGGGACCGAACACTGAAGCTTTCTTT
TRBJ2-7 - many TRBV12-3/TRBV12-4 CASSLDPWAEQYF TGTGCCAGCAGTTTAGACCCCTGGGCCGAGCAGTACTTC